Below are 3 T cell receptor beta chains sequenced from a single sample in a study of blood T cells in healthy people across ages. A J-beta primer mix and a sample-barcoded 5' primer were used in a second PCR of about 7 to 11 cycles. TCRdb reprocessed the 5' RACE reads via MiXCR and lists one record per CDR3 protein. The data contain more than 600,000 distinct CDR3 sequences, around 25% of them singletons. These same data were also listed under a study on T cells of mothers and their children.

Sample: blood. The receptors were gathered from a boy younger than 18 in good health.

The chain joins TRBV12-3 or TRBV12-4 to TRBJ1-4; D may be TRBD1 (5 bases). This CDR3 is 14 amino acids long. V shed 6 bases and J shed 6 bases, with 14 bases lying between them. The CDR3 DNA is TGTGCCAGCAGCTTGAGGGGAGAGCATGAAAAACTGTTTTTT. Encoded protein: CASSLRGEHEKLFF.

This clonotype has more than one count but fewer than ten. The chain links TRBV7-9 to TRBJ2-1; D remains unclear. The CDR3 has 15 residues. The V end lost 1 base, the J end lost 6 bases, and 13 bases lay between the germline ends. Germline CDR1 reads SEHNR; CDR2 reads FQNEAQ (reference sequence). The CDR3 coding sequence is TGTGCCAGCAGCTTAGACATGCACCAGCCCAATGAGCAGTTCTTC. It is translated as CASSLDMHQPNEQFF.

This rearrangement joins TRBV7-2 to TRBJ1-2; a weak D match, TRBD1 (5 bases). The CDR3 extends over 15 amino acids. V was shortened by 4 bases and J by 4 bases, with 16 bases between the two germline ends. Germline assignment: CDR1 SGHTA and CDR2 FQGNSA. The CDR3 nucleotides are TGTGCCAGCAGCTCCCGGGCGACAGACCCCTATGGCTACACCTTC. Its translation: CASSSRATDPYGYTF.